This T cell receptor (beta chain) was captured by sequencing in a study of blood T cells in healthy people across ages. PCR was performed a second time for 7 to 11 cycles using a sample-barcoded 5' primer and a J-beta primer mix. One entry per CDR3 protein results from TCRdb running MiXCR on the 5' RACE reads. The sample lists about 800,000 distinct CDR3 sequences; 25% were seen once. This CDR3 spans 14 amino acids. After removal of 5 bases from V and 1 base from J, the junction contained 4 bases not matched to a gene. CDR1 is SQVTM, CDR2 ANQGSEA, per germline. Drawn from each donor were around 9.1 milliliters of peripheral blood. These same records also appear under a second study, on T cells of mothers and their children. That work states: RNA was extracted, and all of it went into cDNA synthesis at approximately 1.4 ug per 15 ul.

The chain carries TRBV29-1 and TRBJ2-4; TRBD1 aligns across 8 bases. This clonotype originated in a boy between 10 and 17 years old in good health. Sequenced: blood. CDR3 in DNA: TGCAGCGTTCAGGGGGCTTTGGCCAAAAACATTCAGTACTTC. Protein: CSVQGALAKNIQYF.